Shown below are 30 T cell receptor beta chains from a single sample sequenced in a study of metastatic and nonmetastatic thyroid tumors. TCRdb re-clonotyped the PCR reads via MiXCR. Here the sample spans under 100,000 clones, 8.6% being singletons. Treatment of any kind had been given to no patient before thyroid surgery. What was sequenced was blood. These receptors all come from a female donor with papillary thyroid cancer or a benign thyroid nodule (not recorded which). Some clones in this sample may be carry-over from other donors' samples.

This clone was observed a handful of times. Additional DNA sequences in this sample encode the identical CDR3. The chain carries TRBV10-3 and TRBJ2-5; 10 nucleotides line up with TRBD1. V lost 4 bases and J lost 5; bases outside the gene matches: 10. In germline, CDR1 is ENHRY, CDR2 SYGVKD. There are 16 residues in the CDR3. CDR3 DNA sequence: TGTGCCATCAGTGCATCCCGACAGGGGGCAGGGGAGACCCAGTACTTC. Translated: CAISASRQGAGETQYF.

This clone has ten or more counts. The gene calls are TRBV4-1 and TRBJ2-1; 7 bases match TRBD1. CDR3 size: 16 residues. Germline V lookup: CDR1 MGHRA, CDR2 YSYEKL. Trimming took 0 bases from V and 6 from J; bases not matched to a gene: 8. The CDR3 DNA reads TGCGCCAGCAGCCAAGAAGGTGACAGGGTCATCAATGAGCAGTTCTTC. As protein: CASSQEGDRVINEQFF.

This clone was counted many times. J is TRBJ1-5 and V is TRBV7-2, with unresolved D. Germline assignment: CDR1 SGHTA and CDR2 FQGNSA. Trimming pared 4 bases from V and 0 bases from J, leaving 16 bases between. The CDR3 covers 17 residues. CDR3 sequence reads: CASSSQGYAYSNQPQHF. The CDR3 DNA is TGTGCCAGCAGCTCCCAAGGTTATGCTTATAGCAATCAGCCCCAGCATTTT.

CDR3 nucleotide sequence: TGCAGTGCTAGAGATCCAGCGGGGCCTTTCCAGTATTTT. It translates to CSARDPAGPFQYF. The chain carries TRBV20-1 and TRBJ2-3; TRBD2 aligns across 7 bases. CDR1 and CDR2 (germline): DFQATT, SNEGSKA (reference sequence). J was trimmed by 12 bases and V by 0 bases; bases with no gene match: 9. The CDR3 runs 13 residues.

This clone has ten or more counts. The chain has TRBV19 and TRBJ1-2; 11 bases fit TRBD1. Per germline, CDR1 LNHDA and CDR2 SQIVND (reference sequence). J lost 5 bases, V lost 6 bases, and 17 bases had no gene match. The CDR3 is 18 residues long. CDR3 in amino acids: CASSLQTDRGRRVYGYTF. The CDR3 DNA follows: TGTGCCAGTAGCCTTCAGACGGACAGGGGGCGCCGAGTTTATGGCTACACCTTC.

This clone occurred a few times. The gene calls are TRBV6-1 and TRBJ1-2; 7 bases match TRBD1. V shed 6 bases and J 6 bases; nucleotides not matched to a gene: 10. This CDR3 has 14 amino acids. CDR1 and CDR2 from the germline V gene are MNHNS and SASEGT. The CDR3 reads CASRHRGPGDGYTF. The CDR3 DNA reads TGTGCCAGCAGACACAGGGGCCCAGGGGATGGCTACACCTTC.

This clone showed up many times. The chain recombines TRBV4-1 with TRBJ2-5, with D unresolved. The CDR3 spans 13 residues. With 0 bases removed from V and 5 bases from J, the gap between germline ends came to 7 bases. CDR1 and CDR2 from the germline V gene are MGHRA and YSYEKL. DNA for the CDR3: TGCGCCAGCAGCCAAGATTCCTGGGAGACCCAGTACTTC. This gives the protein CASSQDSWETQYF.

This clone has a handful of counts. The CDR3 region has the DNA TGTGCCAGCAGTTTCTTTCTCACCAACGACAGGGAGAATGAAAAACTGTTTTTT. Translation: CASSFFLTNDRENEKLFF. The J gene is TRBJ1-4, the V gene TRBV28; 7 bases line up with TRBD1. The CDR3 extends over 18 amino acids. Germline CDR1 MDHEN, CDR2 SYDVKM. V lost 3 bases to trimming and J lost 5 bases; unmatched junction nucleotides: 15.

At least ten counts were recorded for this clone. The rearrangement links TRBV11-3 to TRBJ1-2; D is perhaps TRBD1 (5 bases). Germline V gives CDR1 SGHNT, CDR2 YENEEA. The V gene lost 6 bases and the J gene lost 8 bases, with 16 bases spanning the gap. CDR3 length equals 13 residues. As DNA, the CDR3 is TGTGCCAGCAGTCGAACCCAGGGAGAAGGCTACACCTTC. Protein: CASSRTQGEGYTF.

This clone occurred many times. The chain couples TRBV5-6 to TRBJ2-1; D unresolved. The CDR3 extends over 13 amino acids. V was cut by 5 bases and J by 1 base, with 7 bases left in between. Germline-derived CDR1 and CDR2 are SGHDT and YYEEEE. The CDR3 is CASRMGSYNEQFF. CDR3 in DNA: TGTGCCAGCAGGATGGGGTCCTACAATGAGCAGTTCTTC.

This clone was detected ten times or more. The chain employs TRBV30 and TRBJ2-7, with 10 bases matching TRBD1. CDR1 and CDR2 from the germline V gene are GTSNPN and SVGIG (reference sequence). The trim removed 5 bases at V and 4 bases at J, leaving 8 bases unmatched. The CDR3 is 14 amino acids. CDR3 in DNA: TGTGCCTGGGGGGGGGGACAGGGGCCGTACGAGCAGTACTTC. Residues: CAWGGGQGPYEQYF.

This clone was seen at least ten times. Other nucleotide sequences in the sample specify the same CDR3. J is TRBJ2-1 and V is TRBV5-6; D remains unclear. Trimming took 1 base from V and 2 from J, leaving 16 bases between them. Germline-derived CDR1 and CDR2 are SGHDT and YYEEEE. The CDR3 length is 17 residues. The CDR3 DNA follows: TGTGCCAGCAGCTTGCAGTGGTCGAACGGACCCTACAATGAGCAGTTCTTC. It is translated as CASSLQWSNGPYNEQFF.

This clone has just a few counts. The chain recombines TRBV12-3 or TRBV12-4 with TRBJ1-2; a weak D match, TRBD1 (6 bases). The V end was cut by 1 base, the J end by 2 bases, with 11 bases between. This CDR3 comprises 15 residues. The CDR3 here is CASSLGGGPNYGYTF. The DNA of the CDR3 is TGTGCCAGCAGTTTAGGTGGGGGGCCCAACTATGGCTACACCTTC.

Only a few counts were recorded for this clone. This sequence joins TRBV6-1 and TRBJ2-3; 11 bases map to TRBD2. CDR1 and CDR2 (germline): MNHNS, SASEGT. The CDR3 length is 16 residues. The V and J ends lost 1 base and 5 bases, in that order; junction bases with no gene match: 5. The CDR3 is CASSEVLAGGGDTQYF. Written as DNA, the CDR3 is TGTGCCAGCAGTGAAGTGTTAGCGGGGGGGGGAGATACGCAGTATTTT.

The CDR3: CSARDIGQGDYEQYF. The CDR3 DNA reads as TGCAGTGCTAGAGATATCGGACAGGGTGACTACGAGCAGTACTTC. The chain combines TRBV20-1 with TRBJ2-7; 8 bases align to TRBD1. J lost 3 bases, V lost 0 bases, and 7 bases had no gene match. From germline, CDR1 is DFQATT and CDR2 SNEGSKA (reference sequence). The CDR3 totals 15 residues.

This clone has a count of ten or more. This chain uses TRBV5-6 with TRBJ1-2, with a weak D call TRBD1 (6 bases). This CDR3 has 13 amino acids. CDR1 and CDR2 from the germline V gene are SGHDT and YYEEEE. V was cut by 0 bases and J by 8 bases, with 11 bases left in between. The DNA of the CDR3 is TGTGCCAGCAGCTTGGAGGGGGGCCGGGGCTACACCTTC. This encodes CASSLEGGRGYTF.

Many counts were recorded for this clone. The chain is built from TRBV4-2 and TRBJ2-3; D ambiguous. CDR3 size: 12 residues. Trimming pared 5 bases from V and 7 bases from J, leaving 10 bases between. Germline lookup yields CDR1 LGHNA and CDR2 YNFKEQ. CDR3 sequence reads: CASSSRGYTQYF. CDR3 coding DNA: TGTGCCAGCAGCTCACGTGGGTATACGCAGTATTTT.

This clone was observed many times. V gene TRBV3-1 combines with J gene TRBJ1-1; 7 nucleotides agree with TRBD1. V shed 1 base and J 11 bases; nucleotides not matched to a gene: 10. This CDR3 region has 14 residues. From germline, CDR1 is LGHDT and CDR2 YNNKEL (reference sequence). The CDR3 DNA follows: TGTGCCAGCAGCCAAGGAGACAGGGTGGGGTTTGCTTTCTTT. This sequence encodes CASSQGDRVGFAFF.

This clone appeared a few times. The V gene is TRBV30, the J gene TRBJ2-5; D unresolved. This CDR3 is built from 11 residues. Germline loops: CDR1 GTSNPN, CDR2 SVGIG (reference sequence). V lost 3 bases to trimming and J lost 5 bases, with 7 bases between them. The CDR3 loop is CAWRKRETQYF. The CDR3 DNA reads as TGTGCCTGGAGGAAGAGGGAGACCCAGTACTTC. Variable domain in full (rest from reference TRBV30 and TRBJ2-5): SQTIHQWPATLVQPVGSPLSLECTVEGTSNPNLYWYRQAAGRGLQLLFYSVGIGQISSEVPQNLSASRPQDRQFILSSKKLLLSDSGFYLCAWRKRETQYFGPGTRLLVL.

This clone has a count of ten or more. The chain links TRBV20-1 to TRBJ2-7; no firm D call. Germline V gene sequence: CDR1 DFQATT, CDR2 SNEGSKA (reference sequence). V lost 1 base and J 5 bases, leaving 6 bases between the germline ends. The CDR3 loop spans 11 amino acids. DNA of the CDR3: TGCAGTGCTAGAGTCCCCCACGAGCAGTACTTC. This encodes CSARVPHEQYF.

Details on this clone: This may be a read error: a much more frequent sequence differs by one nucleotide. The same CDR3 also results from other DNA sequences found in this sample. V and J are TRBV30 and TRBJ2-6, with D uncertain. Trimming cost V 3 bases and J 0 bases, with 9 bases left between them. The CDR3 contains 15 residues. Germline CDR1 reads GTSNPN; CDR2 reads SVGIG (reference sequence). The CDR3 bases are TGTGCCTGGAGAGCAGGCGACTCTGGGGCCAACGTCCTGACTTTC. This sequence encodes CAWRAGDSGANVLTF.

This clone was recorded many times. The chain joins TRBV12-3 or TRBV12-4 to TRBJ1-5; D remains unclear. V gave up 6 bases and J gave up 0 bases, with 6 bases separating them. The CDR3 extends over 13 amino acids. In DNA, the CDR3 is TGTGCCAGCAGGTCGGATAGCAATCAGCCCCAGCATTTT. Translating it yields CASRSDSNQPQHF.

This clone was seen only once. The V call is TRBV4-2, the J call TRBJ2-1; 7 bases fit TRBD1. Germline V gene lookup returns CDR1 LGHNA and CDR2 YNFKEQ. V lost 4 bases, J lost 7 bases, and 10 bases stayed unmatched. The CDR3 covers 15 residues. CDR3: CASSPGQVRGNEQFF. DNA for the CDR3: TGTGCCAGCAGCCCCGGACAGGTTAGGGGGAATGAGCAGTTCTTC.

In its sample, this clone was seen many times. The chain has TRBV4-1 and TRBJ1-1, with 8 bases lining up with TRBD1. The CDR3 consists of 15 residues. V shed 0 bases and J 4 bases; nucleotides not matched to a gene: 4. In germline, CDR1 is MGHRA, CDR2 YSYEKL. This chain's CDR3 is CASSQDGTGGTEAFF. The CDR3 nucleotides read TGCGCCAGCAGCCAAGATGGGACAGGCGGCACTGAAGCTTTCTTT.

The sample holds many counts of this clone. The gene calls are TRBV18 and TRBJ1-1, with 7 bases aligning to TRBD1. V dropped 6 bases and J dropped 5; count of bases not matched to a gene: 9. Germline loops: CDR1 KGHSH, CDR2 LQKENI. The CDR3 has 14 residues. The chain's CDR3 is CASSLTGVLTEAFF. The CDR3 coding sequence is TGTGCCAGCTCCCTCACAGGGGTTTTGACTGAAGCTTTCTTT.

There are many counts of this clone. The chain carries TRBV7-9 and TRBJ2-3; no firm D call. The CDR3 runs 11 residues. V gave up 6 bases and J gave up 6 bases, with 7 bases separating them. From germline, CDR1 is SEHNR and CDR2 FQNEAQ (reference sequence). CDR3 sequence (DNA): TGTGCCAGCAGGAACACCGATACGCAGTATTTT. Its translation is CASRNTDTQYF. The full variable domain, with the rest looked up from reference TRBV7-9 and TRBJ2-3, is DTGVSQNPRHKITKRGQNVTFRCDPISEHNRLYWYRQTLGQGPEFLTYFQNEAQLEKSRLLSDRFSAERPKGSFSTLEIQRTEQGDSAMYLCASRNTDTQYFGPGTRLTVL.

This clone appeared many times. The chain is built from TRBV2 and TRBJ2-7, with D possibly matching TRBD2 (6 bases). Germline V gives CDR1 SNHLY, CDR2 FYNNEI. V shed 4 bases and J shed 2 bases, with 6 bases lying between them. CDR3 length: 12 residues. In DNA, the CDR3 is TGTGCCAGCAGTGGGACTACCTACGAGCAGTACTTC. Protein sequence: CASSGTTYEQYF.

With regard to this clone: Since a much larger clone is just one base distant, this may be a read error. The CDR3 DNA reads as TGTGCCAGCAGTAAGGTGGAGTGCGGTGGCTACACCTTC. Residues: CASSKVECGGYTF. V and J are TRBV2 and TRBJ1-2, with unresolved D. Germline V gene data show CDR1 as SNHLY and CDR2 as FYNNEI. Trimming took 5 bases from V and 7 from J, leaving 14 bases between them. The CDR3 length is 13 residues.

This clone was observed many times. J is TRBJ2-1 and V is TRBV6-1; perhaps TRBD2 as D (5 bases). The V end was cut by 6 bases, the J end by 5 bases, with 11 bases between. Per the germline V gene, CDR1 is MNHNS and CDR2 is SASEGT. The CDR3 covers 13 residues. This CDR3 is CASSEGANNEQFF. CDR3 nucleotides: TGTGCCAGCAGCGAGGGAGCGAACAATGAGCAGTTCTTC.

This clone showed up many times. The genes are TRBV28 and TRBJ1-2, with D perhaps matching TRBD1 (6 bases). The V end was cut by 5 bases, the J end by 0 bases, with 19 bases between. Germline V lookup: CDR1 MDHEN, CDR2 SYDVKM. The CDR3 sequence is 17 residues long. DNA of the CDR3: TGTGCCAGCAGTCCGACCGCGATGACAGGAACTAACTATGGCTACACCTTC. Its protein is CASSPTAMTGTNYGYTF.